The 21 T cell receptor beta chains presented below share a single source sample, sequenced in a study of blood T cell repertoires in COVID-19. Generated by immunoSEQ multiplex PCR, the TCRdb table keeps only in-frame clones and is missing some. The sample has hundreds of thousands of clones, 89% seen once. The material sequenced was PBMCs or T cells enriched from blood (not recorded which). Receptors were obtained from a woman aged 25 to 39 who had recovered from COVID-19.

This clone was counted only a few times. The chain couples TRBV7-9 to TRBJ1-3, with D uncertain. In germline, CDR1 is SEHNR, CDR2 FQNEAQ (reference sequence). The CDR3 consists of 11 residues. The CDR3 nucleotides are TGTGTCGCCGGCTCTGGAAACACCATATATTTT. Its translation: CVAGSGNTIYF. Supplemented by reference TRBV7-9 and TRBJ1-3, the full variable domain reads DTGVSQNPRHKITKRGQNVTFRCDPISEHNRLYWYRQTLGQGPEFLTYFQNEAQLEKSRLLSDRFSAERPKGSFSTLEIQRTEQGDSAMYLCVAGSGNTIYFGEGSWLTVV.

This clone was recorded once. The V and J genes are TRBV6-1 and TRBJ1-2; TRBD1 is a possible D gene (6 bases). The CDR3 sequence is 17 residues long. V lost 1 base and J lost 4, with 19 bases in between. The germline V gene encodes CDR1 MNHNS and CDR2 SASEGT. CDR3 nucleotides: TGTGCCAGCAGTGAAGGGAGTAGACAGGACGCCGCCTATGGCTACACCTTC. Encoded protein: CASSEGSRQDAAYGYTF.

This clone has just a few counts. This chain joins TRBV6-5 and TRBJ2-2; 9 bases agree with TRBD2. The V gene's germline CDR1 is MNHEY and CDR2 SVGAGI. The CDR3 spans 15 residues. The trim removed 6 bases at V and 3 bases at J, leaving 5 bases unmatched. The CDR3, as DNA: TGTGCCAGCAGCGCCCGGACTAGCGACACCGGGGAGCTGTTTTTT. Protein product: CASSARTSDTGELFF.

This CDR3 reads CASSPVADRGQLEETQYF. CDR3 DNA: TGTGCCAGCTCACCAGTCGCGGACAGGGGGCAACTTGAAGAGACCCAGTACTTC. The chain uses TRBV18 and TRBJ2-5; 11 bases line up with TRBD1. From germline, CDR1 is KGHSH and CDR2 LQKENI. J gave up 3 bases and V 2 bases, and 11 bases lay outside the gene matches. The CDR3 extends over 18 amino acids.

CDR3 in DNA: TGTGCCTGGAGTGCGTCCCGGGATCAGCCCCAGCATTTT. Its translation is CAWSASRDQPQHF. The J gene is TRBJ1-5, the V gene TRBV30; D not resolved. This CDR3 is 13 amino acids long. The V gene's germline CDR1 is GTSNPN and CDR2 SVGIG (reference sequence). Trimming shortened V by 1 base and J by 5 bases, and 9 bases separated the two germline ends. Looking up the rest from reference TRBV30 and TRBJ1-5 gives the full variable domain: SQTIHQWPATLVQPVGSPLSLECTVEGTSNPNLYWYRQAAGRGLQLLFYSVGIGQISSEVPQNLSASRPQDRQFILSSKKLLLSDSGFYLCAWSASRDQPQHFGDGTRLSIL.

This clone showed up just once. This sequence joins TRBV11-2 and TRBJ1-5; D uncertain. Germline-derived CDR1 and CDR2 are SGHAT and FQNNGV. CDR3 length equals 15 residues. Trimming pared 0 bases from V and 5 bases from J, leaving 11 bases between. CDR3 sequence (DNA): TGTGCCAGCAGCTTAGACTATGGCGGATATCAGCCCCAGCATTTT. This codes for CASSLDYGGYQPQHF.

The chain has TRBV4-1 and TRBJ2-4, with D uncertain. Germline assignment: CDR1 MGHRA and CDR2 YSYEKL. V was cut by 4 bases and J by 7 bases, with 8 bases left in between. The length of the CDR3 is 12 residues. The CDR3 reads CASSLTMNIQYF. DNA of the CDR3: TGCGCCAGCAGCCTCACAATGAACATTCAGTACTTC.

V and J are TRBV6-5 and TRBJ2-7; the match to TRBD2 covers 8 bases. With 5 bases clipped from V and 3 bases from J, the junction kept 9 bases outside the gene matches. Per the germline V gene, CDR1 is MNHEY and CDR2 is SVGAGI. The CDR3 length is 15 residues. CDR3 region: CASSPQGSGNYEQYF. CDR3 DNA: TGTGCCAGCAGTCCCCAGGGTAGCGGGAACTACGAGCAGTACTTC.

This sequence joins TRBV27 and TRBJ2-1; TRBD2 matches at 11 bases. J lost 8 bases, V lost 2 bases, and 14 bases had no gene match. Germline V gene sequence: CDR1 MNHEY, CDR2 SMNVEV (reference sequence). The CDR3 totals 18 residues. DNA of the CDR3: TGTGCCAGCAGTTTAGGTAGCGGGAGGGGATGGCAGGACTATGAGCAGTTCTTC. Amino acids: CASSLGSGRGWQDYEQFF.

To note about this clone: Other nucleotide sequences from this sample produce the same CDR3. J is TRBJ2-7 and V is TRBV27; 7 bases match TRBD1. The length of the CDR3 is 13 residues. Trimming at V came to 4 bases and at J to 0 bases, leaving 0 bases not matched to a gene. Germline V gives CDR1 MNHEY, CDR2 SMNVEV (reference sequence). The CDR3 coding sequence is TGTGCCAGCAGTTGGGACAGCTCCTACGAGCAGTACTTC. This sequence encodes CASSWDSSYEQYF.

This chain uses TRBV29-1 with TRBJ2-2, with D unresolved. The ends were cut back, 4 bases at V and 5 bases at J, with 8 bases in the middle. The CDR3 is 12 residues long. Germline CDR1 reads SQVTM; CDR2 reads ANQGSEA. CDR3 sequence reads: CSVAYRTGELFF. The DNA for the CDR3 is TGCAGCGTTGCATACCGGACCGGGGAGCTGTTTTTT.

This chain connects TRBV5-4 to TRBJ2-3, with 12 bases matching TRBD1. The ends lost 4 bases at V and 8 bases at J; junction bases unmatched: 8. The CDR3 has 15 residues. Germline CDR1 and CDR2: SGHNT and YYREEE (reference sequence). CDR3 sequence (DNA): TGTGCCAGCAGCGGGGGCGGGACAGGGGGCTTTACGCAGTATTTT. Translated: CASSGGGTGGFTQYF.

This clone occurred once. The chain joins TRBV3-1 (or the pseudogene TRBV3-2) to TRBJ1-6; 11 nucleotides agree with TRBD1. The germline V gene encodes CDR1 LGHDT and CDR2 YNNKEL (reference sequence). Trimming took 1 base from V and 8 from J; bases not matched to a gene: 10. The CDR3 loop spans 18 amino acids. DNA of the CDR3: TGTGCCAGCAGCCAAGGAGTGGACAGGGGGCAAGGGTATTCACCCCTCCACTTT. Translation gives CASSQGVDRGQGYSPLHF.

This clone was detected only once. This chain uses TRBV7-3 with TRBJ2-2; 7 bases are shared with TRBD2. The germline V gene has CDR1 SGHTA and CDR2 FQGTGA. The CDR3 contains 16 residues. V trimming: 2 bases; J trimming: 2 bases; junction bases outside the gene matches: 5. CDR3: CASSLFASGNTGELFF. CDR3 DNA: TGTGCCAGCAGCTTATTTGCTAGCGGAAACACCGGGGAGCTGTTTTTT.

The CDR3 coding sequence is TGTGCCAGCATCACAGAAGGGGCCAGTACGCAGTATTTT. Translated, it gives CASITEGASTQYF. The V gene is TRBV2, the J gene TRBJ2-3, with D possibly being TRBD1 (5 bases). Trimming stripped 7 bases from V and 8 bases from J, with 16 bases between. The CDR3 spans 13 residues. Per germline, CDR1 SNHLY and CDR2 FYNNEI.

The chain carries TRBV13 and TRBJ1-1; TRBD1 agrees at 9 bases. Per the germline V gene, CDR1 is PRHDT and CDR2 is FYEKMQ (reference sequence). The trim removed 8 bases at V and 8 bases at J, leaving 18 bases unmatched. This CDR3 region has 16 residues. The CDR3 loop reads CASSTAGTGRPGEAFF. CDR3 coding DNA: TGTGCCAGCTCGACCGCCGGGACAGGGCGCCCTGGGGAAGCTTTCTTT.

The chain has TRBV6-2 or TRBV6-3 and TRBJ1-5; TRBD1 is a possible D gene (6 bases). Germline V gives CDR1 MNHEY, CDR2 SVGEGT. The CDR3 spans 20 residues. Deletions cut 4 bases from V and 0 bases from J, with 25 bases between. The CDR3 DNA reads TGTGCCAGCAGTTCGGGGGGGGCCACTCGCCTTAAATATAGCAATCAGCCCCAGCATTTT. Its protein is CASSSGGATRLKYSNQPQHF.

The chain employs TRBV7-6 and TRBJ2-6, with TRBD1 identical over 8 bases. The CDR3 length is 17 residues. CDR1 is SGHVS, CDR2 FNYEAQ, per germline. The junction had 6 bases not matched to a gene; V was cut back by 5 bases and J by 0 bases. CDR3 bases: TGTGCCAGCAGCCCACGGGACAGGTTCTCTGGGGCCAACGTCCTGACTTTC. Its protein is CASSPRDRFSGANVLTF.

The rearrangement joins TRBV15 to TRBJ1-2, with D possibly TRBD1 on 5 matching bases. Trimming pared 0 bases from V and 8 bases from J, leaving 10 bases between. The CDR3 has 13 amino acids. CDR1 and CDR2 (germline): LNHNV, YYDKDF (reference sequence). The CDR3 DNA is TGTGCCACCAGCAGAGATCGAGGACAAGGCTACACCTTC. Its protein is CATSRDRGQGYTF.

The genes are TRBV18 and TRBJ2-2; 7 bases match TRBD1. The CDR3 length is 15 residues. From germline, CDR1 is KGHSH and CDR2 LQKENI. Trimming removed 6 bases from V and 4 bases from J; junction bases left unmatched: 8. DNA of the CDR3: TGTGCCAGCTCGCTCGGGGACAGAGCCACCGGGGAGCTGTTTTTT. Protein sequence: CASSLGDRATGELFF.

Comment on this clone: In the same sample, other DNA sequences code for this CDR3. The rearrangement uses TRBV18 and TRBJ2-7, with D possibly TRBD2 on 6 matching bases. The CDR3 contains 15 residues. Trimming took 2 bases from V and 4 from J, leaving 15 bases between them. Germline CDR1 is KGHSH and CDR2 is LQKENI. Here the CDR3 reads CASSPGSGPAYEQYF. CDR3 nucleotides: TGTGCCAGCTCACCAGGAAGCGGGCCGGCGTACGAGCAGTACTTC.